This section outlines one T cell receptor beta chain sequence together with its context. Its antigen remains unidentified. These data come from a study of T cell responses to AZD1222 COVID-19 vaccine. The V gene's germline CDR1 is MDHEN and CDR2 SYDVKM. The CDR3 has 14 residues. The junction had 3 bases not matched to a gene; V was cut back by 4 bases and J by 0 bases. Whole-study findings and limits: White British ancestry dominated among donors, who included more females, and clonal diversity was possibly underestimated.

Measured with immunoSEQ multiplex PCR; TCRdb has only the in-frame clones, and not every one. Of around 160,000 clones listed, more than 75% are singletons. The source is an adult in good health. The rearrangement joins TRBV28 to TRBJ2-7; TRBD1 agrees at 7 bases. This sample comprised peripheral blood, obtained on day 0 of MenACWY control vaccination. The CDR3 DNA is TGTGCCAGCAGTTCGGGACAGAGCTCCTACGAGCAGTACGTC. This gives the protein CASSSGQSSYEQYV.